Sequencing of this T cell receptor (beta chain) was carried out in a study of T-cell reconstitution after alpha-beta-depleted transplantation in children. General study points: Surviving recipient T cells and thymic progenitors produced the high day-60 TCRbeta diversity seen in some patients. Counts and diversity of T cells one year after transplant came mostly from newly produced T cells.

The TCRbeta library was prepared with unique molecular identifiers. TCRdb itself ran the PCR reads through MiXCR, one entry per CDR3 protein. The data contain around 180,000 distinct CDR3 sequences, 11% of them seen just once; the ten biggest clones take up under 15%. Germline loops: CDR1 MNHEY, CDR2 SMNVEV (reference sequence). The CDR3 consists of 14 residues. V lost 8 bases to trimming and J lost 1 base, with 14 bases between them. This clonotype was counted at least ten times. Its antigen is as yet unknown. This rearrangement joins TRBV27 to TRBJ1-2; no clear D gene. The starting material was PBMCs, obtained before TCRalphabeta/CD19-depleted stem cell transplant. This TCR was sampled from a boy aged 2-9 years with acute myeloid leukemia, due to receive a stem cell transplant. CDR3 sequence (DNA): TGTGCCAGCTCCTATCGGCGGGGTAACTATGGCTACACCTTC. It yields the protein CASSYRRGNYGYTF.